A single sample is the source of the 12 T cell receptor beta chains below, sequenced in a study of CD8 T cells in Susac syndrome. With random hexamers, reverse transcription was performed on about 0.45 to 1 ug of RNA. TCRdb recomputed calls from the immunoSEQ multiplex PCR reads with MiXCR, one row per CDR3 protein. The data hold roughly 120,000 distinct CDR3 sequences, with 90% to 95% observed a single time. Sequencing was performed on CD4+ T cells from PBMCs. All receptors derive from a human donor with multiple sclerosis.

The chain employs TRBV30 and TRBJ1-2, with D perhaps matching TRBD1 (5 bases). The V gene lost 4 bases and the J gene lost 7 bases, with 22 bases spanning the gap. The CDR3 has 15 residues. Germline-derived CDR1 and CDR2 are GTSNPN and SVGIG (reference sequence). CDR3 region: CAWTPRSGTLRGYTF. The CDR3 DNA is TGTGCCTGGACCCCTAGATCGGGGACCCTCCGTGGCTACACCTTC. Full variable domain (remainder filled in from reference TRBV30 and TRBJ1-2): SQTIHQWPATLVQPVGSPLSLECTVEGTSNPNLYWYRQAAGRGLQLLFYSVGIGQISSEVPQNLSASRPQDRQFILSSKKLLLSDSGFYLCAWTPRSGTLRGYTFGSGTRLTVV.

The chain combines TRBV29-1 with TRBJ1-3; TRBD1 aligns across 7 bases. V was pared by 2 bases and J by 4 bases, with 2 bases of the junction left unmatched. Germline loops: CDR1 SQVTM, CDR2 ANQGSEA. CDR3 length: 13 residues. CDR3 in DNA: TGCAGCGTTGAAAACAGGGGAGGAAACACCATATATTTT. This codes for CSVENRGGNTIYF. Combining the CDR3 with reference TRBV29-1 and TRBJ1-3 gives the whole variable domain SAVISQKPSRDICQRGTSLTIQCQVDSQVTMMFWYRQQPGQSLTLIATANQGSEATYESGFVIDKFPISRPNLTFSTLTVSNMSPEDSSIYLCSVENRGGNTIYFGEGSWLTVV.

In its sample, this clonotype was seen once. The CDR3 nucleotides read TGTGCCAGCAGCCCGGCAGGTTCTGGGGCCAACGTCCTGACTTTC. Encoded protein: CASSPAGSGANVLTF. J is TRBJ2-6 and V is TRBV12-3 or TRBV12-4; D gene ambiguous. Trimming pared 6 bases from V and 1 base from J, leaving 10 bases between. CDR3 length equals 15 residues.

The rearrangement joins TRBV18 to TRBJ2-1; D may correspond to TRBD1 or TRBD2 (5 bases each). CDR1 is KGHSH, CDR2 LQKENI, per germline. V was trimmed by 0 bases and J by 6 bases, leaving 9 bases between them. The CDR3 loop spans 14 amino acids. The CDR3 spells CASSPPVGGNEQFF. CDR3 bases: TGTGCCAGCTCACCACCTGTTGGGGGCAATGAGCAGTTCTTC.

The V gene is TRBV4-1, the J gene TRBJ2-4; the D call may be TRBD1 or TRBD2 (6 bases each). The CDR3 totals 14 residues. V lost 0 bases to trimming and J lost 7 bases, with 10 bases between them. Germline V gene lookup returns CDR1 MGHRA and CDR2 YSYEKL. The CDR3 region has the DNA TGCGCCAGCAGCCAAGAAACAGGGAGGAACATTCAGTACTTC. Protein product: CASSQETGRNIQYF.

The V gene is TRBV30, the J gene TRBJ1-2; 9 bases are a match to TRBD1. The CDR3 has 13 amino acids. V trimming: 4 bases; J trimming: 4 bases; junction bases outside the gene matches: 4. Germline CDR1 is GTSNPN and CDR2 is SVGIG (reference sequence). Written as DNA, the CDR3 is TGTGCCTGGAATTGGGGACAGGGCTATGGCTACACCTTC. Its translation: CAWNWGQGYGYTF.

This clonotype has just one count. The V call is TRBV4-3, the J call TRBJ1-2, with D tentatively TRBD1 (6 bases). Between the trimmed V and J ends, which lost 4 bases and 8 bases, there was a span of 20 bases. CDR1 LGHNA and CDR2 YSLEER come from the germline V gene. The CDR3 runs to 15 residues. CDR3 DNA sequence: TGCGCCAGCAGCCCGGGGGGGGCCCACTCGGTCGGCTACACCTTC. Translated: CASSPGGAHSVGYTF.

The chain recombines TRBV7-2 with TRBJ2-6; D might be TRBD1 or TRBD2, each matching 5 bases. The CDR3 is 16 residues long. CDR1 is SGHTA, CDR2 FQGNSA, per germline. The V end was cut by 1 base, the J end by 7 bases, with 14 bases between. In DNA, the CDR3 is TGTGCCAGCAGCTTAGATATTACTAGGGGTGCCAACGTCCTGACTTTC. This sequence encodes CASSLDITRGANVLTF.

CDR3 sequence: CASSPVVANEKLFF. In DNA form, the CDR3 reads TGTGCCAGCAGTCCGGTGGTGGCTAATGAAAAACTGTTTTTT. The chain has TRBV28 and TRBJ1-4, with D unclear. This CDR3 spans 14 amino acids. From germline, CDR1 is MDHEN and CDR2 SYDVKM. V dropped 5 bases and J dropped 3 bases, with 10 bases sitting between them.

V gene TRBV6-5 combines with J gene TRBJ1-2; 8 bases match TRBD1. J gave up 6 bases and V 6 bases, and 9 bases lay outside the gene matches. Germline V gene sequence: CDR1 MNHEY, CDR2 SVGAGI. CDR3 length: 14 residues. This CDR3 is CASSLPGQGNGYTF. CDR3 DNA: TGTGCCAGCAGCCTCCCCGGACAGGGAAATGGCTACACCTTC.

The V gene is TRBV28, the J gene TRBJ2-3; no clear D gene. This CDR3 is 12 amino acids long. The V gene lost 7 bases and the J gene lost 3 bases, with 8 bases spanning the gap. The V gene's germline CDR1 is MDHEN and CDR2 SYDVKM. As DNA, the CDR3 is TGTGCCAGCAATCTTAGTACAGATACGCAGTATTTT. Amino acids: CASNLSTDTQYF.

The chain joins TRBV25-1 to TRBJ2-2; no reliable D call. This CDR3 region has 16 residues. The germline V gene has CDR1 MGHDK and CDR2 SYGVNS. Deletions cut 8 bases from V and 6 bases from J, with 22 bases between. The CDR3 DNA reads TGTGCCAGCCGCCTCCAAGGGCGAGGAAACGCCGGGGAGCTGTTTTTT. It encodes CASRLQGRGNAGELFF.